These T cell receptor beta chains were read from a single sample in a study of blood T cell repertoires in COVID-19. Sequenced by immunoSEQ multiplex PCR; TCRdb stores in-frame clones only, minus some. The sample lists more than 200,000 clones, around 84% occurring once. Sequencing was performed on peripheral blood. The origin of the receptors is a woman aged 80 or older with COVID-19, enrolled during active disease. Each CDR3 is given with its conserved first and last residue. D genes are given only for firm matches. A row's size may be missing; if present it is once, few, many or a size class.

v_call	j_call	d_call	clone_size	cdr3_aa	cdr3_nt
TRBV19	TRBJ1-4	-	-	CASSPAGSVGEKLFF	TGTGCCAGTAGTCCCGCAGGTTCGGTGGGTGAAAAACTGTTTTTT
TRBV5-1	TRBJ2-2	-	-	CASSLNSMAGVPGELFF	TGCGCCAGCAGCCTCAATAGTATGGCAGGGGTCCCCGGGGAGCTGTTTTTT
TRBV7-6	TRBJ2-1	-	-	CASSFQVYNEQFF	TGTGCCAGCAGCTTCCAGGTCTACAATGAGCAGTTCTTC
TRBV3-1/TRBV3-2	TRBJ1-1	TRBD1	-	CASSATLQGTAFF	TGTGCCAGCAGCGCGACATTACAGGGGACAGCTTTCTTT
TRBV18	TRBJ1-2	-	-	CASSPREYYGYTF	TGTGCCAGCTCACCGCGGGAATACTATGGCTACACCTTC
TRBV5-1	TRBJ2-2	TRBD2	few	CASSSWGLAGTGELFF	TGCGCCAGCAGCTCCTGGGGGCTAGCGGGGACCGGGGAGCTGTTTTTT
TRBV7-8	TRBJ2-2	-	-	CASSLTANTGELFF	TGTGCCAGCAGCTTAACAGCGAACACCGGGGAGCTGTTTTTT
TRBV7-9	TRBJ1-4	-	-	CASSFRQEKLFF	TGTGCCAGCAGCTTCCGACAGGAAAAACTGTTTTTT
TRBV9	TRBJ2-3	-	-	CASSIRGSTDTQYF	TGTGCCAGCAGCATCAGGGGTAGCACAGATACGCAGTATTTT
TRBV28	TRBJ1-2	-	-	CASSLTARYTF	TGTGCCAGCAGTTTAACAGCACGCTACACCTTC
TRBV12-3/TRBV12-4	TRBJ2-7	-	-	CASSLSYNSGQYF	TGTGCCAGCAGTTTAAGCTACAACAGCGGGCAGTACTTC